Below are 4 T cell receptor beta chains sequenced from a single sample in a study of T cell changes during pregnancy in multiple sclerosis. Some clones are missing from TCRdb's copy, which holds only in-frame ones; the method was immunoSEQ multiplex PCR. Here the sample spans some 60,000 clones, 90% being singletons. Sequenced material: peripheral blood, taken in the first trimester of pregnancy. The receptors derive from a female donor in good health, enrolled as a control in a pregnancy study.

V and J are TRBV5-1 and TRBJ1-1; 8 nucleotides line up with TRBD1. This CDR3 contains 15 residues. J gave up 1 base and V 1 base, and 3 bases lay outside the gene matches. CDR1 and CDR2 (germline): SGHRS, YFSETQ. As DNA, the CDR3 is TGCGCCAGCAGCTTGTTGGGACAGGCGAACACTGAAGCTTTCTTT. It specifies CASSLLGQANTEAFF.

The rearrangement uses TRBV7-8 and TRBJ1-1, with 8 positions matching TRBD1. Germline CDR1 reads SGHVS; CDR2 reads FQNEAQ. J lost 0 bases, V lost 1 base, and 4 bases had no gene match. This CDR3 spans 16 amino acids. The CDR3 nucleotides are TGTGCCAGCAGCTTAGGGGCAGGGGGCATGAACACTGAAGCTTTCTTT. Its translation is CASSLGAGGMNTEAFF.

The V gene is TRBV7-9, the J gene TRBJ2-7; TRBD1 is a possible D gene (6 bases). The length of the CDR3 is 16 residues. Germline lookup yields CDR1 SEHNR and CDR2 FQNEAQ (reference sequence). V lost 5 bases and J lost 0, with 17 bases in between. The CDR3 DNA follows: TGTGCCAGCAGCCCATCAGGGGCTTCTAGCTCCTACGAGCAGTACTTC. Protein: CASSPSGASSSYEQYF. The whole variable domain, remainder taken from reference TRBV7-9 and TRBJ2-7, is DTGVSQNPRHKITKRGQNVTFRCDPISEHNRLYWYRQTLGQGPEFLTYFQNEAQLEKSRLLSDRFSAERPKGSFSTLEIQRTEQGDSAMYLCASSPSGASSSYEQYFGPGTRLTVT.

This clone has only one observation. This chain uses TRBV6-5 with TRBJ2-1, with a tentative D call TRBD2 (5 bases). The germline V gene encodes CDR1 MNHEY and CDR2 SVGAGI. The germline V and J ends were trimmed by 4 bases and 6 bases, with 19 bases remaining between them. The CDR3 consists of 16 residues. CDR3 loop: CASSSTGSRLSNEQFF. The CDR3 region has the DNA TGTGCCAGCAGTTCGACTGGGAGTCGGTTGAGCAATGAGCAGTTCTTC.